A selection of T cell receptor beta chains follows, all from one sample in a study of T cell changes during pregnancy in multiple sclerosis. Sequencing was performed with immunoSEQ multiplex PCR; in TCRdb, only in-frame clones are kept and a portion is missing. Of 40,000 or so clones in the sample, around 90% are singletons; the top ten hold 0.3% to 0.4%. The source was CD4+ T cells from peripheral blood mononuclear cells, collected in the third trimester of pregnancy. The receptors come from a female donor in good health, enrolled as a control in a pregnancy study. CDR3s include the opening cysteine and the closing phenylalanine or tryptophan. A D gene is named only where the DNA matches it firmly. Size tells how often a clone was seen (once, few, many) or the class of an expanded clone, and some rows leave it out.

d_gene: TRBD2; j_gene: TRBJ2-3; abundance: once; v_gene: TRBV27; CDR3nt: TGTGCCAGCAGAAGGAGGGGAGGGGCTAGCGGCACAGATACGCAGTATTTT; CDR3aa: CASRRRGGASGTDTQYF
d_gene: -; j_gene: TRBJ2-6; abundance: once; v_gene: TRBV6-5; CDR3nt: TGTGCCAGCAGTTACTCGGCTTCTGGGGCCAACGTCCTGACTTTC; CDR3aa: CASSYSASGANVLTF
d_gene: TRBD2; j_gene: TRBJ2-1; abundance: -; v_gene: TRBV7-6; CDR3nt: TGTGCCAGCAGCCCCGGACTAGCGGGGCCAGCCTCCTACAATGAGCAGTTCTTC; CDR3aa: CASSPGLAGPASYNEQFF
d_gene: -; j_gene: TRBJ1-2; abundance: -; v_gene: TRBV6-1; CDR3nt: TGTGCCAGCGGGGGGGGGACTAACTATGGCTACACCTTC; CDR3aa: CASGGGTNYGYTF
d_gene: -; j_gene: TRBJ2-2; abundance: -; v_gene: TRBV11-3; CDR3nt: TGTGCCAGCGCAGAGAACACCGGGGAGCTGTTTTTT; CDR3aa: CASAENTGELFF
d_gene: -; j_gene: TRBJ2-7; abundance: -; v_gene: TRBV5-6; CDR3nt: TGTGCCAGCAGCAAACTAGGGAACTACGAGCAGTACTTC; CDR3aa: CASSKLGNYEQYF
d_gene: -; j_gene: TRBJ2-5; abundance: -; v_gene: TRBV6-1; CDR3nt: TGTGCCAGCAGTGAATCGGGGAAGACCCAGTACTTC; CDR3aa: CASSESGKTQYF
d_gene: -; j_gene: TRBJ2-5; abundance: -; v_gene: TRBV9; CDR3nt: TGTGCCAGCAGCGTAGGCGTACTGGAGACCCAGTACTTC; CDR3aa: CASSVGVLETQYF
d_gene: -; j_gene: TRBJ1-1; abundance: few; v_gene: TRBV10-3; CDR3nt: TGTACTACGGGGGGACTCATGAACACTGAAGCTTTCTTT; CDR3aa: CTTGGLMNTEAFF
d_gene: -; j_gene: TRBJ1-1; abundance: -; v_gene: TRBV6-5; CDR3nt: TGTGCCAGCTTTCTAGGGGCTCGGCGGACTGAAGCTTTCTTT; CDR3aa: CASFLGARRTEAFF
d_gene: -; j_gene: TRBJ1-4; abundance: -; v_gene: TRBV29-1; CDR3nt: TGCAGCGTTGATGTCGGGCAGGGGTTCGGTGAAAAACTGTTTTTT; CDR3aa: CSVDVGQGFGEKLFF
d_gene: TRBD1; j_gene: TRBJ2-7; abundance: -; v_gene: TRBV4-1; CDR3nt: TGCGCCAGCAGTCCCGGACAGGGATACTACGAGCAGTACTTC; CDR3aa: CASSPGQGYYEQYF
d_gene: TRBD1; j_gene: TRBJ2-5; abundance: -; v_gene: TRBV5-1; CDR3nt: TGCGCCAGCAGCATGACAGGGGGAGGAGGCCAAGAGACCCAGTACTTC; CDR3aa: CASSMTGGGGQETQYF
d_gene: TRBD1; j_gene: TRBJ2-7; abundance: -; v_gene: TRBV10-3; CDR3nt: TGTGCCATCAGTGAGTTAGACAGGGGCTCCTACGAGCAGTACTTC; CDR3aa: CAISELDRGSYEQYF
d_gene: -; j_gene: TRBJ2-2; abundance: -; v_gene: TRBV10-1; CDR3nt: TGCGCCAGCGGCGTGGGCAAGAACACCGGGGAGCTGTTTTTT; CDR3aa: CASGVGKNTGELFF
d_gene: -; j_gene: TRBJ2-7; abundance: -; v_gene: TRBV5-6; CDR3nt: TGTGCCAGCAGCTTGGGGGGGGGCGCGACTGATGAGCAGTACTTC; CDR3aa: CASSLGGGATDEQYF
d_gene: TRBD1; j_gene: TRBJ1-1; abundance: -; v_gene: TRBV29-1; CDR3nt: TGCAGCGGTCTTGGGACAGGGCGAGGTGCGGCTTTCTTT; CDR3aa: CSGLGTGRGAAFF
d_gene: TRBD2; j_gene: TRBJ2-5; abundance: -; v_gene: TRBV5-1; CDR3nt: TGCGCCAGCAGCTCGGGACTAGCGGGGGCCCAGATGGAGACCCAGTACTTC; CDR3aa: CASSSGLAGAQMETQYF
d_gene: -; j_gene: TRBJ1-1; abundance: -; v_gene: TRBV11-2; CDR3nt: TGTGCCAGCAGCTTAGCCGGGGGATCGAACACTGAAGCTTTCTTT; CDR3aa: CASSLAGGSNTEAFF
d_gene: -; j_gene: TRBJ1-3; abundance: -; v_gene: TRBV19; CDR3nt: TGTGCCAGTAGTATAAGAAGTAACCTATTCTCTGGAAACACCATATATTTT; CDR3aa: CASSIRSNLFSGNTIYF
d_gene: TRBD1; j_gene: TRBJ2-5; abundance: -; v_gene: TRBV5-4; CDR3nt: TGTGCCAGCAGCTTACAGGGGGCCGGGGAGACCCAGTACTTC; CDR3aa: CASSLQGAGETQYF
d_gene: TRBD2; j_gene: TRBJ2-1; abundance: -; v_gene: TRBV6-1; CDR3nt: TGTGCCAGCAGTGAAGCGAGGGGCAGGGGTTTGGTTAGCGGGACTTCCTACAATGAGCAGTTCTTC; CDR3aa: CASSEARGRGLVSGTSYNEQFF
d_gene: TRBD2; j_gene: TRBJ2-3; abundance: -; v_gene: TRBV9; CDR3nt: TGTGCCAGCAGATCACTAGCGGGAGTGGGGGGCACCCCAGATACGCAGTATTTT; CDR3aa: CASRSLAGVGGTPDTQYF
d_gene: TRBD1; j_gene: TRBJ1-5; abundance: -; v_gene: TRBV10-2; CDR3nt: TGCGCCAGCAGTGCCCGGACAGGGTTGAGCAATCAGCCCCAGCATTTT; CDR3aa: CASSARTGLSNQPQHF
d_gene: TRBD2; j_gene: TRBJ2-5; abundance: -; v_gene: TRBV7-2; CDR3nt: TGTGCCAGCAGCTCCCTGGGGGGAGCGGGGATTCAGATGGAGACCCAGTACTTC; CDR3aa: CASSSLGGAGIQMETQYF
d_gene: -; j_gene: TRBJ1-2; abundance: -; v_gene: TRBV12-5; CDR3nt: TGTGCTAGTGGTTTCGCAGGGAACTATGGCTACACCTTC; CDR3aa: CASGFAGNYGYTF
d_gene: -; j_gene: TRBJ2-3; abundance: -; v_gene: TRBV5-4; CDR3nt: TGTGCCAGCAGCTTGGGGACTACTAGGACAGATACGCAGTATTTT; CDR3aa: CASSLGTTRTDTQYF
d_gene: TRBD1; j_gene: TRBJ2-3; abundance: -; v_gene: TRBV6-1; CDR3nt: TGTGCCAGCAAACAGGGGGCTTTTGCAGATACGCAGTATTTT; CDR3aa: CASKQGAFADTQYF
d_gene: -; j_gene: TRBJ2-7; abundance: -; v_gene: TRBV5-5; CDR3nt: TGTGCCAGCAGCTTCTCCCCCGAGCAGTACTTC; CDR3aa: CASSFSPEQYF
d_gene: TRBD1; j_gene: TRBJ1-3; abundance: -; v_gene: TRBV6-1; CDR3nt: TGTGCCAGCAGATGGACAGGCCACTCTGGAAACACCATATATTTT; CDR3aa: CASRWTGHSGNTIYF
d_gene: TRBD2; j_gene: TRBJ2-3; abundance: -; v_gene: TRBV27; CDR3nt: TGTGCCAGCAGTCGCGACTCAGGGTTCGGTAGCGGGAGACGCGATACGCAGTATTTT; CDR3aa: CASSRDSGFGSGRRDTQYF
d_gene: -; j_gene: TRBJ1-1; abundance: -; v_gene: TRBV18; CDR3nt: TGTGCCAGCTCACCGGTGGCGGGGGGCGGTGAAGCTTTCTTT; CDR3aa: CASSPVAGGGEAFF
d_gene: -; j_gene: TRBJ2-3; abundance: -; v_gene: TRBV12-5; CDR3nt: TGTGCTAGTGGTTTGGGGGGGCAGAGCACAGATACGCAGTATTTT; CDR3aa: CASGLGGQSTDTQYF
d_gene: TRBD1; j_gene: TRBJ1-1; abundance: -; v_gene: TRBV28; CDR3nt: TGTGCCAGCATCTTACAGGGGTTCGCTGAAGCTTTCTTT; CDR3aa: CASILQGFAEAFF
d_gene: TRBD2; j_gene: TRBJ2-2; abundance: few; v_gene: TRBV19; CDR3nt: TGTGCCAGTAGTATGGAGCTAGCGGCGGTGGCCGGGGAGCTGTTTTTT; CDR3aa: CASSMELAAVAGELFF
d_gene: TRBD1; j_gene: TRBJ1-1; abundance: few; v_gene: TRBV19; CDR3nt: TGTGCCACCATCCCCGGGACAGTGAACACTGAAGCTTTCTTT; CDR3aa: CATIPGTVNTEAFF
d_gene: TRBD1; j_gene: TRBJ2-6; abundance: -; v_gene: TRBV2; CDR3nt: TGTGCCAGCCGAAGAAGGGACAGGGGCCCCTCTGGGGCCAACGTCCTGACTTTC; CDR3aa: CASRRRDRGPSGANVLTF
d_gene: -; j_gene: TRBJ2-2; abundance: -; v_gene: TRBV1; CDR3nt: TGCACCAGCAGCCAGACCTCGACTAGCGGGAGCTTGTTAGGCACCGGGGAGCTGTTTTTT; CDR3aa: CTSSQTSTSGSLLGTGELFF